These 6 T cell receptor beta chains were sequenced from one sample in a study of blood T cell repertoires in COVID-19. Profiling relied on immunoSEQ multiplex PCR, and the TCRdb table lists in-frame clones only, not all of them. In the table there are over 250,000 clones, approximately 90% of which are singletons. The sample was PBMCs or T cells enriched from blood (not recorded which). The receptors were gathered from a woman in her sixties in a cohort exposed to, infected with or recovered from COVID-19 (not recorded which).

There are a few counts of this clone. The rearrangement links TRBV29-1 to TRBJ2-5, with a weak D call TRBD1 (5 bases). Germline V gene data show CDR1 as SQVTM and CDR2 as ANQGSEA. The CDR3 loop spans 15 amino acids. The V gene lost 4 bases and the J gene lost 2 bases, with 17 bases spanning the gap. CDR3 nucleotides: TGCAGCGTTGCGGTGGGGCCAGTACTTCAAGAGACCCAGTACTTC. It translates to CSVAVGPVLQETQYF.

The chain joins TRBV11-3 to TRBJ2-2; 11 nucleotides agree with TRBD1. The J segment lost 5 bases and the V segment lost 5 bases, leaving 4 bases of the junction unmatched. From germline, CDR1 is SGHNT and CDR2 YENEEA. The CDR3 has 15 residues. The CDR3 spells CASSSRDRGTGELFF. For the CDR3, the DNA is TGTGCCAGCAGCAGCCGGGACAGGGGGACCGGGGAGCTGTTTTTT.

The V gene is TRBV28, the J gene TRBJ2-1; possible D gene TRBD2, 6 bases. Germline lookup yields CDR1 MDHEN and CDR2 SYDVKM. CDR3 length: 13 amino acids. Deletions cut 3 bases from V and 6 bases from J, with 9 bases between. CDR3 DNA sequence: TGTGCCAGCAGTTTGGAGGGGTCCAATGAGCAGTTCTTC. Residues: CASSLEGSNEQFF.

The J gene is TRBJ1-2, the V gene TRBV6-5, with D perhaps TRBD1 (5 bases). V gave up 7 bases and J gave up 8 bases, with 17 bases separating them. The CDR3 has 13 amino acids. Germline V gene sequence: CDR1 MNHEY, CDR2 SVGAGI. The CDR3 nucleotides are TGTGCCAGCACCGATAGCAGGGTCTACGGCTACACCTTC. Translation: CASTDSRVYGYTF.

This chain uses TRBV12-5 with TRBJ2-1; 7 bases align to TRBD1. Per the germline V gene, CDR1 is LGHNT and CDR2 is FRNRAP. J lost 1 base, V lost 0 bases, and 3 bases had no gene match. This CDR3 contains 16 residues. CDR3 amino acids: CASGLVVGQSYNEQFF. CDR3 bases: TGTGCTAGTGGTTTGGTAGTGGGACAGTCCTACAATGAGCAGTTCTTC.

This chain joins TRBV3-1 (or the pseudogene TRBV3-2) and TRBJ2-7; 10 positions match TRBD1. This CDR3 comprises 14 residues. CDR1 is LGHDT, CDR2 YNNKEL, per germline (reference sequence). V lost 4 bases, J lost 4 bases, and 4 bases stayed unmatched. The CDR3, as DNA: TGTGCCAGCAGCCTGGGACAGGGGAGGTACGAGCAGTACTTC. Translating it yields CASSLGQGRYEQYF.